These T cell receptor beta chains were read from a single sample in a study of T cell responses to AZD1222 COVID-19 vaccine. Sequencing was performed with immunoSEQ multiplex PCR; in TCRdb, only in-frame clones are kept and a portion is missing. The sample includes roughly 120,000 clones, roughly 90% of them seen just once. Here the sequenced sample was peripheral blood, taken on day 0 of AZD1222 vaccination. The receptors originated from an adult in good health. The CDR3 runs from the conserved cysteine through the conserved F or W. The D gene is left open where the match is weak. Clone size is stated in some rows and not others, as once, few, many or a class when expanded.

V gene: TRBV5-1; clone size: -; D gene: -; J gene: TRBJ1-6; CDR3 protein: CASSLSMPPNSPLHF; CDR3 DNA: TGCGCCAGCAGCTTGTCGATGCCCCCTAATTCACCCCTCCACTTT
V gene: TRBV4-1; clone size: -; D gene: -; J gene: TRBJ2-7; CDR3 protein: CASSQRGTGSSYEQYF; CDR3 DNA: TGCGCCAGCAGCCAAAGAGGTACAGGGAGCTCCTACGAGCAGTACTTC
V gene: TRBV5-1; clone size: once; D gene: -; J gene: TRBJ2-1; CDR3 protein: CASSEGYAVEQFF; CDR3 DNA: TGCGCCAGCAGCGAGGGGTATGCGGTTGAGCAGTTCTTC
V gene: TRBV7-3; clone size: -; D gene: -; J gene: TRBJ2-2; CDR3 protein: CASSFSGTTGELFF; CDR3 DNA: TGTGCCAGCAGCTTTTCCGGGACCACCGGGGAGCTGTTTTTT
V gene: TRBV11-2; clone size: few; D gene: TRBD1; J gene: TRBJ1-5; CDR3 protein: CASSLGRGGGQPQHF; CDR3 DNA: TGTGCCAGCAGCTTAGGCAGGGGGGGCGGTCAGCCCCAGCATTTT
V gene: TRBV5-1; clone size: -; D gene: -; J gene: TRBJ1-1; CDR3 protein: CASSRGEPFKAFF; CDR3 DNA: TGCGCCAGCAGCCGAGGGGAGCCCTTTAAGGCTTTCTTT
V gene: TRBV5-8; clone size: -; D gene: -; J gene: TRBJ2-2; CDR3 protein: CASRGGRGNANTGELFF; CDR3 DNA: TGTGCCAGCAGGGGGGGCAGGGGGAACGCGAACACCGGGGAGCTGTTTTTT
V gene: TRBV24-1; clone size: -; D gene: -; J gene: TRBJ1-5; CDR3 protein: CATSVDSNQPQHF; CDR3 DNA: TGTGCCACCAGTGTAGATAGCAATCAGCCCCAGCATTTT
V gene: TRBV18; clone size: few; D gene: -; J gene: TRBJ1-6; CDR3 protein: CASSPGRVDNSPLHF; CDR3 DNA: TGTGCCAGCTCACCGGGAAGGGTTGATAATTCACCCCTCCACTTT
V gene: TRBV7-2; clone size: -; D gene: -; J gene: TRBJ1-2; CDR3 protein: CASNLGRDYGYTF; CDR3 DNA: TGTGCCAGCAACCTAGGACGGGACTATGGCTACACCTTC
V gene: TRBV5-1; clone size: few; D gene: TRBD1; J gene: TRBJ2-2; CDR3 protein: CASGTGRVGELFF; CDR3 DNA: TGCGCCAGCGGGACAGGGCGGGTCGGGGAGCTGTTTTTT
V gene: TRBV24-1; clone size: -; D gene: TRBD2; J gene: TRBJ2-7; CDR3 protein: CATSASGSSEQYF; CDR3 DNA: TGTGCCACCAGTGCTAGCGGGAGTAGTGAGCAGTACTTC
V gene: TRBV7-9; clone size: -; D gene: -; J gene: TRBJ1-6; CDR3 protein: CASKAGNYNSPLHF; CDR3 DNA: TGTGCCAGCAAAGCCGGGAACTATAATTCACCCCTCCACTTT
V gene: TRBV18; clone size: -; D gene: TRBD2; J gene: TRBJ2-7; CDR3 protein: CASSPTSGEVYEQYF; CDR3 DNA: TGTGCCAGCTCACCGACTAGCGGGGAGGTCTACGAGCAGTACTTC
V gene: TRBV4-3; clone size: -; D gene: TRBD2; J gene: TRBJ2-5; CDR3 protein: CASSQGGTSGETQYF; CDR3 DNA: TGCGCCAGCAGCCAAGGGGGGACTAGCGGGGAGACCCAGTACTTC
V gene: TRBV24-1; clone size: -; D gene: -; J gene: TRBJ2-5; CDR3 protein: CATSDMTRRGETQYF; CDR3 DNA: TGTGCCACCAGTGATATGACTAGGAGGGGTGAGACCCAGTACTTC
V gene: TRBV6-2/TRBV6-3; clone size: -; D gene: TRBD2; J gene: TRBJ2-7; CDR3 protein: CASSYSTSREDYEQYF; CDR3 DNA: TGTGCCAGCAGTTACTCGACGTCGCGGGAGGACTACGAGCAGTACTTC
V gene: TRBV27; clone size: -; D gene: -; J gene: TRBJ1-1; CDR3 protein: CASSFQRNTEAFF; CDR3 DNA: TGTGCCAGCAGTTTTCAGCGGAACACTGAAGCTTTCTTT
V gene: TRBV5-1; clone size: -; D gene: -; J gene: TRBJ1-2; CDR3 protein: CASSPGDGGYYGYTF; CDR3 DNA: TGCGCCAGCAGCCCCGGGGACGGCGGGTACTATGGCTACACCTTC
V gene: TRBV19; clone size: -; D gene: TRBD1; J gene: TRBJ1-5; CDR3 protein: CASTPGQVDAGNQPQHF; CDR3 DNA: TGTGCCAGTACCCCGGGACAGGTGGACGCGGGCAATCAGCCCCAGCATTTT
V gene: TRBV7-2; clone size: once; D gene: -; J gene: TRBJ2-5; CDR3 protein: CASSLVGTQYF; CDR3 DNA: TGTGCCAGCAGCTTAGTGGGGACCCAGTACTTC
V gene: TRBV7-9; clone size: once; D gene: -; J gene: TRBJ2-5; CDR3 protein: CASSLNADWGETQYF; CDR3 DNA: TGTGCCAGCAGCTTGAATGCCGATTGGGGAGAGACCCAGTACTTC
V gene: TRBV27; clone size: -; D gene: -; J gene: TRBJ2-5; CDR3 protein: CASSRLVQETQYF; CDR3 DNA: TGTGCCAGCAGCCGCCTCGTACAAGAGACCCAGTACTTC
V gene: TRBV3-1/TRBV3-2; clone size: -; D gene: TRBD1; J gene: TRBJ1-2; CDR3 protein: CASGQGPGYTF; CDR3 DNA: TGTGCCAGCGGACAGGGGCCTGGCTACACCTTC
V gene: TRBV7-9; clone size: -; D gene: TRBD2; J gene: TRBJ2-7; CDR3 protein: CAGGLAGLYEQYF; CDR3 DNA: TGTGCCGGGGGACTAGCGGGGCTCTACGAGCAGTACTTC
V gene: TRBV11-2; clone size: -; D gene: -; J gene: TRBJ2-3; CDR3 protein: CASSSQTGKGDTQYF; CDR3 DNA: TGTGCCAGCAGCTCTCAAACTGGAAAGGGTGATACGCAGTATTTT
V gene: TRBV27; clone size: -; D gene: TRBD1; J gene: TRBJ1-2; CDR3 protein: CASSEQGFNYGYTF; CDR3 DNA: TGTGCCAGCAGTGAACAGGGGTTCAACTATGGCTACACCTTC
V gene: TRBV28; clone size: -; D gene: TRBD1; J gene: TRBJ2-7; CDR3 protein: CASSLTGGSYEQYF; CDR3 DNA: TGTGCCAGCAGTTTGACAGGGGGGTCCTACGAGCAGTACTTC
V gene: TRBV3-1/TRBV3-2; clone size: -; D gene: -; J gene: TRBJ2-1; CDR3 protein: CASSQDLGPYNEQFF; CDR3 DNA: TGTGCCAGCAGCCAAGATCTTGGACCCTACAATGAGCAGTTCTTC
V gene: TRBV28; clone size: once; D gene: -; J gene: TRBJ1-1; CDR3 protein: CASTYAGTGQAFF; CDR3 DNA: TGTGCCAGCACCTACGCAGGGACGGGGCAGGCTTTCTTT
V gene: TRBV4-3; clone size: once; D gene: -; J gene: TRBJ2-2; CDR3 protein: CASSRSGTPNTGELFF; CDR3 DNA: TGCGCCAGCAGCCGGTCCGGGACACCGAACACCGGGGAGCTGTTTTTT
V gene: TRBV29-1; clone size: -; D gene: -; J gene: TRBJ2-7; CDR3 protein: CSATVVSSYEQYF; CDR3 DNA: TGCAGCGCAACAGTAGTAAGCTCCTACGAGCAGTACTTC
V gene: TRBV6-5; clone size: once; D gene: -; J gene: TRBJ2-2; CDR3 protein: CASSYQGPNTGELFF; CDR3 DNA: TGTGCCAGCAGTTACCAGGGACCGAACACCGGGGAGCTGTTTTTT
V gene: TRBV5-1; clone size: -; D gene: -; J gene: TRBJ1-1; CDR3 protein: CASSLSTMNTEAFF; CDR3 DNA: TGCGCCAGCAGCTTGTCCACGATGAACACTGAAGCTTTCTTT
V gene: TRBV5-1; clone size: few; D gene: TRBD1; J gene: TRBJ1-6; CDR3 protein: CASSLFQGAGSPLHF; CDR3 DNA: TGCGCCAGCAGCTTGTTTCAGGGGGCAGGATCACCCCTCCACTTT
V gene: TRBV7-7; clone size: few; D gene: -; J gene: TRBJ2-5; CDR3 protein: CASSFLGRGETQYF; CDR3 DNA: TGTGCTAGCAGCTTCCTAGGGAGAGGGGAGACCCAGTACTTC
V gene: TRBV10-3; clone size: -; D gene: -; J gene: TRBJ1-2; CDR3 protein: CAISERGDLVVDYTF; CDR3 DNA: TGTGCCATCAGTGAGAGGGGGGACCTGGTGGTCGACTACACCTTC
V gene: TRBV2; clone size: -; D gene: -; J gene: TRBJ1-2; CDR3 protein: CASSPWEGRLSGYTF; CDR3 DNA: TGTGCCAGCAGTCCCTGGGAGGGGAGATTATCTGGCTACACCTTC
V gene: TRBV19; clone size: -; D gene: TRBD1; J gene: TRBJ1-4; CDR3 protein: CASSRGQGGEKLFF; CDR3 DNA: TGTGCCAGTAGTCGGGGACAGGGAGGCGAAAAACTGTTTTTT
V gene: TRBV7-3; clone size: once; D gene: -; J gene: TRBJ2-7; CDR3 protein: CASSLQPDFSYEQYF; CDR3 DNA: TGTGCCAGCAGCTTACAGCCGGACTTCTCCTACGAGCAGTACTTC
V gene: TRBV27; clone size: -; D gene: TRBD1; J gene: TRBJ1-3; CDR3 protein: CASSRDRVANTIYF; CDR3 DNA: TGTGCCAGCAGCAGGGACAGGGTAGCGAACACCATATATTTT
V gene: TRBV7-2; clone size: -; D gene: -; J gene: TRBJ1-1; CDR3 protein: CASSPNRGGAPAEAFF; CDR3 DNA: TGTGCCAGCAGCCCCAATAGAGGGGGAGCCCCAGCTGAAGCTTTCTTT